This T cell receptor beta chain was captured in a study of OX40 agonist ivuxolimab in advanced cancers. General notes on the study: Ivuxolimab, which targeted the costimulatory receptor OX40 (CD134), was an agonistic, fully human IgG2 monoclonal antibody. Of the approximately 53 patients in dose escalation, some 20 had hepatocellular carcinoma, some 15 had melanoma, 9 had renal cell carcinoma and 9 had head and neck cancer. The point of sequencing TCRbeta in the periphery was to test whether ivuxolimab changed TCR sequence diversity and drove clonal T-cell expansion. A male proportion of roughly 80% and a mean age of approximately 60 years, ranging from about 20 to 85, were recorded for the dose-escalation cohort. Partial responses occurred in three dose-escalation patients: two with cutaneous melanoma and one with hepatocellular carcinoma. Prior anti-PD-1, anti-PD-L1 or anti-CTLA-4 therapy was permitted, and checkpoint inhibitors had been received by about 44% of dose-escalation patients. The monotherapy dose-escalation portion (N ≈ 52 patients) of the phase I ivuxolimab trial is reported in the paper. Intravenous ivuxolimab was administered to patients every 2 weeks at six dose levels: 0.01, 0.1, 0.3, 1.5, 3 and 10 mg/kg.

V is pruned by 3 bases and J by 4 bases, leaving 4 bases of the junction without a gene match. The CDR3 goes from the cysteine to the phenylalanine over 14 residues. Only the CDR3 DNA is retained, 42 bases long and in frame from the first base. The germline V gene gives CDR1 as KGHSH and CDR2 as LQKENI. Patients with a history of autoimmune disease or receiving systemic immunosuppression were excluded from the trial. Peripheral blood for TCR sequencing was collected from all dose cohorts at baseline, on cycle 4 day 1, and on cycle 7 day 1. The samples were drawn from a first-in-human, open-label, multicenter phase I dose-escalation trial of ivuxolimab. Adults with locally advanced or metastatic melanoma, renal cell, hepatocellular, or head and neck squamous cell carcinoma were enrolled in the trial. Before TCR sequencing, CD4+ T cells and CD8+ T cells from peripheral blood were sorted into separate populations.

The full study reports these points: In the 0.1-3.0 mg/kg groups, partial responders were among the patients with the lowest normalized peripheral clonal expansion, particularly in CD8+ T cells. On average, CD8+ T cells showed more expanded clones than CD4+ T cells after ivuxolimab. Low levels of normalized T-cell clonal expansion were also seen in some patients who did not respond. Which antigens the clonally expanded peripheral T cells were specific for was not determined. At doses from 0.1 to 3.0 mg/kg, clonal expansion was seen in both CD4+ and CD8+ blood T cells between baseline and week 6.

Genomic DNA was isolated from the sorted cells so that the TCRbeta CDR3 region could be sequenced. The immunoSEQ Assay was used to sequence the TCRbeta CDR3 regions. TCRdb's version of the immuneACCESS table is confined to in-frame rearrangements and falls short of the full clone set. An unresolved V gene accounts for under half of the shortfall where checked; the remainder is of unknown origin. Here the sample has around 94,000 clones; under 95% occur a single time. The top ten clonotypes cover 3.4% of the sample. A note on this clone: Its target antigen remains unknown. Nothing much larger sits one base from this clone, and base qualities are not available.

The chain is assembled from TRBV18 and TRBJ1-1, with TRBD1 identical over 8 junction bases. The clonotype comes from an adult with an advanced solid tumor such as melanoma, head and neck, liver or kidney cancer. The sample was CD4+ or CD8+ T cells sorted from blood, taken in a trial of the OX40 agonist ivuxolimab. The nucleotide sequence is TGTGCCAGCTCACCGGCGGACAGGGCCACTGAAGCTTTCTTT. The resulting protein is CASSPADRATEAFF.